This T cell receptor (beta chain) was sequenced for a study of T cell responses to AZD1222 COVID-19 vaccine. On the study more broadly: Second-dose intervals near 4 or 12 weeks were combined. Study observations and caveats: After the peak T cell response, and only then, were repertoires sampled.

In this sample, this clone turned up once. The antigen is unknown. Trimming left V 1 base short and J 1 base short, with 8 bases between. Germline V gene sequence: CDR1 SEHNR, CDR2 FQNEAQ (reference sequence). CDR3 length: 15 amino acids. Only in-frame clones appear in the TCRdb table, and some are missing; sequencing was by immunoSEQ multiplex PCR. The table shows approximately 120,000 clones, with 91% occurring only once. Source: peripheral blood, taken on day 0 of AZD1222 vaccination. The clonotype comes from an adult in good health. The rearrangement uses TRBV7-9 and TRBJ1-5; D unclear. CDR3 DNA sequence: TGTGCCAGCAGCTTAGGCCACGGGAGCAATCAGCCCCAGCATTTT. Protein: CASSLGHGSNQPQHF.